This T cell receptor beta chain came from a study of cytomegalovirus exposure and HLA in healthy donors. Study findings and constraints: Cytomegalovirus status was reportedly diagnosed by the classifier with high specificity and sensitivity. Later work found most CMV-associated TCR beta chains apparently HLA-restricted. Around 160 TCR beta chains were listed as cytomegalovirus-associated.

V trimming: 3 bases; J trimming: 3 bases; junction bases outside the gene matches: 4. Germline V lookup: CDR1 MDHEN, CDR2 SYDVKM. This CDR3 spans 15 amino acids. With 60 Vbeta and 13 Jbeta primers, the PCR was carried out. The repertoire was sequenced with immunoSEQ multiplex PCR; TCRdb's copy has only in-frame clones and lacks some. The sample includes over 110,000 clones, more than 70% of them seen just once. A word on this clone: What it binds is unknown. Other DNA sequences in the same sample also yield this CDR3.

The genes are TRBV28 and TRBJ2-3; 9 bases match TRBD1. Sequencing input: PBMCs. This clonotype was sampled from a male donor in good health and CMV-seropositive. This CDR3 reads CASSLTQGATDTQYF. In DNA, the CDR3 is TGTGCCAGCAGTTTGACACAGGGGGCTACAGATACGCAGTATTTT.